The subject of this entry is one T cell receptor beta chain. V was clipped by 5 bases and J by 2 bases; unmatched bases: 11. CDR3 length: 18 residues. Germline V CDR1 and CDR2: SGHNT, YENEEA. Recovery meant two consecutive negative NP/OP PCR tests, professional clearance, or resolved symptoms. Using immunoSEQ multiplex PCR, the repertoire was profiled, and TCRdb retains in-frame clones only, with some absent. This table holds hundreds of thousands of clones, 80% to 85% found once. This specimen comes from a study of blood T cell repertoires in COVID-19. The TCR sequence derives from a woman aged 40-49 years who had recovered from COVID-19. The material sequenced was PBMCs or T cells enriched from blood (not recorded which). J is TRBJ2-1 and V is TRBV11-3; 11 nucleotides match TRBD2. CDR3: CASSPFSGRARTYNEQFF. CDR3 nucleotides: TGTGCCAGCAGCCCATTTAGCGGGAGGGCCCGGACCTACAATGAGCAGTTCTTC.